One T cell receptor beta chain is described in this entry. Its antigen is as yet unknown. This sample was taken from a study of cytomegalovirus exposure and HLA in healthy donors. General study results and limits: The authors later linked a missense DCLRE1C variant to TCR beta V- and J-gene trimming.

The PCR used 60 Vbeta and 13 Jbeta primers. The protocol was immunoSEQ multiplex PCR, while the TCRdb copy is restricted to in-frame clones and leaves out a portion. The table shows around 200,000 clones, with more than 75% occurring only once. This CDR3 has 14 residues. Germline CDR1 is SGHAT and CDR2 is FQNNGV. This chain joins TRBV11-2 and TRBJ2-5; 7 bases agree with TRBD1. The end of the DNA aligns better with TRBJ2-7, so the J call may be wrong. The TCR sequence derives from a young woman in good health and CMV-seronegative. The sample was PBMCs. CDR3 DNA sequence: TGTGCCTCCTCGTGGGACAGTCCCCCCTACGAGCAGTACTTC. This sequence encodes CASSWDSPPYEQYF.